These 10 T cell receptor beta chains share one sample of origin, sequenced in a study of CD8 T cells in ankylosing spondylitis. From the 5' RACE reads, TCRdb called clonotypes with MiXCR, one entry per CDR3 protein. The data contain 300,000 to 400,000 distinct CDR3 sequences, roughly 20% of them seen just once; the ten biggest clones take up about 12%. Sequencing input: blood, either unsorted or a sorted T cell fraction (not recorded which). The source is a male donor with ankylosing spondylitis or in good health (not recorded which).

This clonotype has a handful of counts. The V gene is TRBV3-1, the J gene TRBJ1-2; no definite D call. There are 17 residues in the CDR3. Between the trimmed V and J ends, which lost 0 bases and 4 bases, there was a span of 18 bases. The V gene's germline CDR1 is LGHDT and CDR2 YNNKEL (reference sequence). The CDR3 region is CASSQEVEVSKLYGYTF. CDR3 bases: TGTGCCAGCAGCCAAGAGGTAGAGGTATCGAAACTCTATGGCTACACCTTC.

The chain uses TRBV11-1 and TRBJ2-1; D is possibly TRBD1 (8 bases). The CDR3 loop spans 16 amino acids. CDR1 is SGHAT and CDR2 is FQDESV in the germline V gene (reference sequence). With 5 bases removed from V and 2 bases from J, the gap between germline ends came to 16 bases. For the CDR3, the DNA is TGTGCCAGCAGCCTCCGGACAGGGAGGGCCTACAATGAGCAGTTCTTC. Its protein product is CASSLRTGRAYNEQFF.

The chain employs TRBV2 and TRBJ2-3, with D unresolved. V lost 6 bases to trimming and J lost 1 base, with 11 bases between them. Germline loops: CDR1 SNHLY, CDR2 FYNNEI. The length of the CDR3 is 14 residues. The chain's CDR3 is CASRFASGTDTQYF. The CDR3 bases are TGTGCCAGCAGGTTTGCGTCAGGCACAGATACGCAGTATTTT.

The rearrangement uses TRBV5-1 and TRBJ2-7, with D possibly matching TRBD2 (6 bases). Per the germline V gene, CDR1 is SGHRS and CDR2 is YFSETQ. This CDR3 has 13 residues. V was shortened by 5 bases and J by 6 bases, with 15 bases between the two germline ends. DNA for the CDR3: TGCGCCAGCAGAGGGGACGGCGGGGTCGAGCAGTACTTC. It specifies CASRGDGGVEQYF.

The chain uses TRBV4-2 and TRBJ2-7, with D possibly being TRBD2 (6 bases). The V end was cut by 1 base, the J end by 2 bases, with 12 bases between. Looked up from germline, CDR1 is LGHNA and CDR2 is YNFKEQ. The CDR3 consists of 15 residues. The chain's CDR3 is CASSQASSGPYEQYF. The CDR3, as DNA: TGTGCCAGCAGCCAAGCAAGTAGCGGACCCTACGAGCAGTACTTC.

This chain connects TRBV2 to TRBJ2-7, with unresolved D. Germline V lookup: CDR1 SNHLY, CDR2 FYNNEI. The length of the CDR3 is 16 residues. V gave up 7 bases and J gave up 0 bases, with 19 bases separating them. Here the CDR3 DNA reads TGTGCCAGCAACAGAAAGTCGGATCATAGCTCCTACGAGCAGTACTTC. It is translated as CASNRKSDHSSYEQYF.

This clonotype occurred a few times. V usage is TRBV28 and J usage is TRBJ2-1; no reliable D call. Trimming took off 8 bases at V and 0 bases at J, with 5 bases between the two ends. The germline gives CDR1 MDHEN, CDR2 SYDVKM. The CDR3 extends over 12 amino acids. The CDR3 here is CASVSSYNEQFF. The DNA for the CDR3 is TGTGCCAGCGTTAGCTCCTACAATGAGCAGTTCTTC. Together with reference TRBV28 and TRBJ2-1, the CDR3 gives the full variable domain: DVKVTQSSRYLVKRTGEKVFLECVQDMDHENMFWYRQDPGLGLRLIYFSYDVKMKEKGDIPEGYSVSREKKERFSLILESASTNQTSMYLCASVSSYNEQFFGPGTRLTVL.

The rearrangement uses TRBV10-1 and TRBJ2-7; 11 bases align to TRBD2. This CDR3 spans 16 amino acids. Germline V lookup: CDR1 WNHNN, CDR2 SYGVQD (reference sequence). With V trimmed by 3 bases and J by 4 bases, 8 bases remained unmatched. The CDR3, as DNA: TGCGCCAGCAGTGATCTTCCTAGCGGGGGGATTTACGAGCAGTACTTC. It codes for CASSDLPSGGIYEQYF.

This clonotype has more than one count but fewer than ten. J is TRBJ2-7 and V is TRBV7-9; the match to TRBD1 covers 7 bases. The CDR3 is 14 residues long. J lost 3 bases, V lost 4 bases, and 6 bases had no gene match. In germline, CDR1 is SEHNR, CDR2 FQNEAQ (reference sequence). CDR3 sequence: CASSSDRVIYEQYF. In DNA form, the CDR3 reads TGTGCCAGCAGCTCTGACAGGGTAATCTACGAGCAGTACTTC.

This clonotype was detected many times. The chain has TRBV12-3 or TRBV12-4 and TRBJ2-3; D possibly corresponds to TRBD2 (6 bases). With 5 bases removed from V and 0 bases from J, the gap between germline ends came to 18 bases. This CDR3 is built from 17 residues. This CDR3 reads CASSVRDWDISTDTQYF. CDR3 nucleotides: TGTGCCAGCAGTGTCCGGGACTGGGATATTAGCACAGATACGCAGTATTTT.